The next 30 T cell receptor beta chains were all read from a single sample in a study of CD8+ T cells in alopecia areata (dated by TCRdb to between 2017 and 2018). This specimen's time point label, per the study, means: baseline before oral tofacitinib. Library prep was done by the immunoSEQ multiplex PCR assay. To provide template for TCR sequencing, every sample had RNA extracted and reverse transcribed into cDNA. The immuneACCESS repertoire file appears here via TCRdb, limited to in-frame rearrangements. These files lack a portion of the clones; in checked studies, under half of the deficit traces to unresolved V genes, and the cause of the others is not known. Counted in this sample were about 250,000 clones; less than 80% of them appeared once. Clones ranked in the top ten supply 0.95% to 1.5% of the sample. The material was CD4+ T cells sorted from blood, obtained at week 0. These receptors all come from a human donor with alopecia areata.

The chain is built from TRBV15 and TRBJ1-6, with a tentative D call TRBD1 (6 bases). In germline, CDR1 is LNHNV, CDR2 YYDKDF (reference sequence). CDR3 length equals 15 residues. Trimming pared 0 bases from V and 8 bases from J, leaving 11 bases between. The CDR3 here is CATSREAQGDSPLHF. The CDR3 DNA reads TGTGCCACCAGCAGAGAGGCACAGGGTGATTCACCCCTCCACTTT.

The chain uses TRBV29-1 and TRBJ2-2; D perhaps matches TRBD2 (6 bases). Trimming left V 7 bases short and J 3 bases short, with 9 bases between. The CDR3 sequence is 12 residues long. The germline CDR1 and CDR2 sequences are SQVTM and ANQGSEA. The CDR3: CSGGTYTGELFF. DNA of the CDR3: TGCAGCGGGGGGACTTACACCGGGGAGCTGTTTTTT.

V and J are TRBV6-5 and TRBJ2-7, with unresolved D. V was shortened by 3 bases and J by 3 bases, with 9 bases between the two germline ends. Germline V gives CDR1 MNHEY, CDR2 SVGAGI. This CDR3 comprises 13 residues. DNA for the CDR3: TGTGCCAGCAGTTATAACGGAATCTACGAGCAGTACTTC. Translation: CASSYNGIYEQYF.

This chain joins TRBV30 and TRBJ1-5, with unresolved D. The CDR3 consists of 13 residues. V gave up 1 base and J gave up 3 bases, with 7 bases separating them. Germline V gene lookup returns CDR1 GTSNPN and CDR2 SVGIG (reference sequence). Here the CDR3 reads CAWSEGNNQPQHF. The CDR3, as DNA: TGTGCCTGGAGTGAAGGGAACAATCAGCCCCAGCATTTT. Variable domain in full (rest from reference TRBV30 and TRBJ1-5): SQTIHQWPATLVQPVGSPLSLECTVEGTSNPNLYWYRQAAGRGLQLLFYSVGIGQISSEVPQNLSASRPQDRQFILSSKKLLLSDSGFYLCAWSEGNNQPQHFGDGTRLSIL.

The chain carries TRBV29-1 and TRBJ2-4; D is undetermined. The V gene's germline CDR1 is SQVTM and CDR2 ANQGSEA. V lost 5 bases and J 8 bases, leaving 10 bases between the germline ends. This CDR3 spans 11 amino acids. The CDR3 loop is CSVRNPDIQYF. The CDR3 nucleotides read TGCAGCGTTAGGAACCCGGACATTCAGTACTTC. The full variable domain, with the rest looked up from reference TRBV29-1 and TRBJ2-4, is SAVISQKPSRDICQRGTSLTIQCQVDSQVTMMFWYRQQPGQSLTLIATANQGSEATYESGFVIDKFPISRPNLTFSTLTVSNMSPEDSSIYLCSVRNPDIQYFGAGTRLSVL.

The J gene is TRBJ1-5, the V gene TRBV30; possible D gene TRBD1, 6 bases. Germline lookup yields CDR1 GTSNPN and CDR2 SVGIG (reference sequence). The CDR3 totals 15 residues. The V and J ends lost 1 base and 0 bases respectively, with 10 bases between them. The CDR3 DNA reads as TGTGCCTGGAGTGAATGGACAGATAGCAATCAGCCCCAGCATTTT. Translation gives CAWSEWTDSNQPQHF.

The chain is built from TRBV15 and TRBJ2-7, with 9 bases lining up with TRBD1. The V gene end was trimmed by 1 base and the J gene end by 2 bases; junction bases not matched to a gene: 3. The CDR3 has 15 residues. The germline CDR1 and CDR2 sequences are LNHNV and YYDKDF (reference sequence). In DNA form, the CDR3 reads TGTGCCACCAGCAGAGCTGGGACAGGGACCTACGAGCAGTACTTC. As protein: CATSRAGTGTYEQYF. The complete variable domain, with remaining parts taken from reference TRBV15 and TRBJ2-7, reads DAMVIQNPRYQVTQFGKPVTLSCSQTLNHNVMYWYQQKSSQAPKLLFHYYDKDFNNEADTPDNFQSRRPNTSFCFLDIRSPGLGDTAMYLCATSRAGTGTYEQYFGPGTRLTVT.

Note on this clone: Other DNA sequences of this sample code for an identical CDR3. The chain has TRBV18 and TRBJ2-5, with TRBD1 matching over 7 bases. The germline gives CDR1 KGHSH, CDR2 LQKENI. The J segment lost 2 bases and the V segment lost 6 bases, leaving 0 bases of the junction unmatched. This CDR3 has 12 residues. CDR3 protein: CASSGQQETQYF. The CDR3 coding sequence is TGTGCCAGCTCGGGACAGCAAGAGACCCAGTACTTC.

This clone was counted between two and nine times. Distinct nucleotide sequences in the sample also encode this CDR3. The chain has TRBV5-1 and TRBJ2-5, with a possible D match to TRBD2 (6 bases). CDR1 is SGHRS, CDR2 YFSETQ, per germline. V was trimmed by 0 bases and J by 4 bases, leaving 7 bases between them. This CDR3 spans 13 amino acids. The CDR3 DNA follows: TGCGCCAGCAGCTTGGAGGGAGGAGAGACCCAGTACTTC. Translation: CASSLEGGETQYF.

V and J are TRBV30 and TRBJ1-2; 8 bases fit TRBD1. The ends lost 7 bases at V and 8 bases at J; junction bases unmatched: 6. The CDR3 consists of 11 residues. Germline-derived CDR1 and CDR2 are GTSNPN and SVGIG (reference sequence). The CDR3 sequence: CASDREWGYTF. In nucleotides, the CDR3 is TGTGCCTCGGACAGGGAATGGGGCTACACCTTC. Looking up the rest from reference TRBV30 and TRBJ1-2 gives the full variable domain: SQTIHQWPATLVQPVGSPLSLECTVEGTSNPNLYWYRQAAGRGLQLLFYSVGIGQISSEVPQNLSASRPQDRQFILSSKKLLLSDSGFYLCASDREWGYTFGSGTRLTVV.

The V gene is TRBV6-5, the J gene TRBJ2-2; D remains ambiguous. This CDR3 has 13 residues. The V gene lost 11 bases and the J gene lost 4 bases, with 14 bases spanning the gap. CDR1 and CDR2 from the germline V gene are MNHEY and SVGAGI. The CDR3 DNA is TGTGCCTCCTCTCCGTTGGGCACCGGGGAGCTGTTTTTT. Protein: CASSPLGTGELFF.

The rearrangement uses TRBV7-8 and TRBJ1-1, with a tentative D call TRBD1 (5 bases). The CDR3 totals 14 residues. Trimming removed 1 base at V and 5 bases at J, with 11 bases between. CDR1 and CDR2 (germline): SGHVS, FQNEAQ. In DNA, the CDR3 is TGTGCCAGCAGCTTAGATGGGGGAGTTACTGAAGCTTTCTTT. It yields the protein CASSLDGGVTEAFF.

This clone was seen a few times. The chain uses TRBV29-1 and TRBJ2-5; 8 bases fit TRBD1. There are 14 residues in the CDR3. The V segment lost 3 bases and the J segment 4 bases; nucleotides outside the gene matches: 7. Germline V gene lookup returns CDR1 SQVTM and CDR2 ANQGSEA. The CDR3 is CSVDRKGTGETQYF. The CDR3 DNA reads TGCAGCGTTGACAGGAAGGGGACAGGAGAGACCCAGTACTTC.

A few counts support this clone. The genes are TRBV5-5 and TRBJ2-7, with a possible D match to TRBD1 (6 bases). Germline-derived CDR1 and CDR2 are SGHKS and YYEKEE (reference sequence). Trimming took 2 bases from V and 0 from J, leaving 12 bases between them. The CDR3 extends over 15 amino acids. The CDR3 bases are TGTGCCAGCAGCTTACAGGGCCTTAGCTCCTACGAGCAGTACTTC. Its translation is CASSLQGLSSYEQYF.

The chain employs TRBV15 and TRBJ1-3; D possibly corresponds to TRBD1 (5 bases). Trimming cost V 0 bases and J 8 bases, with 11 bases left between them. The CDR3 loop spans 14 amino acids. Germline V lookup: CDR1 LNHNV, CDR2 YYDKDF (reference sequence). The DNA of the CDR3 is TGTGCCACCAGCAGAGACAACAGGCCTGACACCATATATTTT. Amino acid sequence: CATSRDNRPDTIYF.

The rearrangement joins TRBV29-1 to TRBJ2-3; 7 nucleotides line up with TRBD1. The V gene end was trimmed by 7 bases and the J gene end by 2 bases; junction bases not matched to a gene: 12. The length of the CDR3 is 15 residues. CDR1 and CDR2 (germline): SQVTM, ANQGSEA. The CDR3 bases are TGCAGCGCTATCGAGGGGGCAGTAGTCACAGATACGCAGTATTTT. This encodes CSAIEGAVVTDTQYF.

The V call is TRBV11-1, the J call TRBJ2-7, with D perhaps assigned TRBD1 or TRBD2 (5 bases each). Trimming took off 5 bases at V and 3 bases at J, with 14 bases between the two ends. The germline V gene encodes CDR1 SGHAT and CDR2 FQDESV (reference sequence). The CDR3 is made up of 14 amino acids. CDR3 in DNA: TGTGCCAGCAGCCCCCTTGGGGGAAGCTACGAGCAGTACTTC. Amino acid sequence: CASSPLGGSYEQYF.

V gene TRBV25-1 combines with J gene TRBJ1-1, with D maybe TRBD1 (5 bases). V dropped 3 bases and J dropped 0 bases, with 11 bases sitting between them. CDR3 size: 15 residues. Germline V gene lookup returns CDR1 MGHDK and CDR2 SYGVNS. As DNA, the CDR3 is TGTGCCAGCAGTGACCCGGGACGGATGAACACTGAAGCTTTCTTT. This sequence encodes CASSDPGRMNTEAFF. The whole variable domain, remainder taken from reference TRBV25-1 and TRBJ1-1, is EADIYQTPRYLVIGTGKKITLECSQTMGHDKMYWYQQDPGMELHLIHYSYGVNSTEKGDLSSESTVSRIRTEHFPLTLESARPSHTSQYLCASSDPGRMNTEAFFGQGTRLTVV.

Only one count was recorded for this clone. This is likely a read error, given that the CDR3 carries no conserved phenylalanine or tryptophan at its end. The chain carries TRBV29-1 and TRBJ1-1; no clear D. V lost 7 bases and J lost 1, with 10 bases in between. Germline CDR1 SQVTM, CDR2 ANQGSEA. CDR3 length: 12 amino acids. DNA of the CDR3: TGCAGCGCTGGGCGGAGGAACACTGAAGCTTTCCTT. This encodes CSAGRRNTEAFL.

This clone was counted only a few times. The chain recombines TRBV11-3 with TRBJ2-1; D gene ambiguous. The ends were cut back, 2 bases at V and 4 bases at J, with 6 bases in the middle. The CDR3 totals 13 residues. The germline CDR1 and CDR2 sequences are SGHNT and YENEEA. CDR3 sequence (DNA): TGTGCCAGCAGCTTAAATCGGTACAATGAGCAGTTCTTC. It encodes CASSLNRYNEQFF.

The chain recombines TRBV30 with TRBJ2-1; TRBD1 agrees at 10 bases. The CDR3 loop spans 16 amino acids. V trimming: 3 bases; J trimming: 4 bases; junction bases outside the gene matches: 9. The V gene's germline CDR1 is GTSNPN and CDR2 SVGIG (reference sequence). The CDR3 bases are TGTGCCTGGAGGCCCTGGGACAGGGGAGGGTACAATGAGCAGTTCTTC. The encoded protein is CAWRPWDRGGYNEQFF.

The chain links TRBV14 to TRBJ1-2; no clear D. V was pared by 0 bases and J by 2 bases, with 10 bases between. This CDR3 spans 15 amino acids. Per germline, CDR1 SGHDN and CDR2 FVKESK. In nucleotides, the CDR3 is TGTGCCAGCAGCCAAGAGGTTAACAGAAACTATGGCTACACCTTC. Amino acids: CASSQEVNRNYGYTF.

The chain links TRBV4-2 to TRBJ1-2, with a possible D match to TRBD1 (6 bases). V was clipped by 1 base and J by 5 bases, with 11 bases between them. Germline V gives CDR1 LGHNA, CDR2 YNFKEQ. The CDR3 covers 14 residues. CDR3 DNA: TGTGCCAGCAGCCAAGTCGACAGGCGATATGGCTACACCTTC. Amino acid sequence: CASSQVDRRYGYTF.

This clone was found a few times. The CDR3 nucleotides read TGTGCCAGCAACAGGGTCTATGACCATGAGCAGTTCTTC. This gives the protein CASNRVYDHEQFF. This chain links TRBV6-5 with TRBJ2-1; tentative D call: TRBD1 (6 bases). Germline lookup yields CDR1 MNHEY and CDR2 SVGAGI. Trimming pared 7 bases from V and 8 bases from J, leaving 15 bases between. The CDR3 runs to 13 residues.

The chain employs TRBV7-8 and TRBJ2-5, with TRBD2 matching over 12 bases. CDR1 is SGHVS, CDR2 FQNEAQ, per germline. The CDR3 totals 14 residues. V shed 6 bases, J shed 7 bases, and the junction held 6 bases outside the gene matches. The CDR3 bases are TGTGCCAGCAGTAGACTAGCGGGGGTCGGGACCCAGTACTTC. It encodes CASSRLAGVGTQYF.

V usage is TRBV29-1 and J usage is TRBJ1-6, with D perhaps matching TRBD1 (5 bases). The germline CDR1 and CDR2 sequences are SQVTM and ANQGSEA. This CDR3 comprises 13 residues. Deletions cut 3 bases from V and 10 bases from J, with 13 bases between. The CDR3 DNA sequence: TGCAGCGTTGAGGAGCAGGGTGGATCACCCCTCCACTTT. Amino acid sequence: CSVEEQGGSPLHF.

This chain uses TRBV5-6 with TRBJ2-5; D is unclear. Deletions cut 2 bases from V and 5 bases from J, with 7 bases between. This CDR3 has 12 residues. Per the germline V gene, CDR1 is SGHDT and CDR2 is YYEEEE. CDR3 loop: CASSFVGETQYF. DNA for the CDR3: TGTGCCAGCAGCTTTGTCGGGGAGACCCAGTACTTC.

The rearrangement joins TRBV29-1 to TRBJ2-1; D gene unclear. CDR1 is SQVTM and CDR2 is ANQGSEA in the germline V gene. V dropped 6 bases and J dropped 6 bases, with 12 bases sitting between them. This CDR3 region has 12 residues. DNA for the CDR3: TGCAGCGTACGTCCCAGGATCAATGAGCAGTTCTTC. The encoded protein is CSVRPRINEQFF.

This sequence joins TRBV7-2 and TRBJ2-5; TRBD1 or TRBD2 may be the D gene (5 bases each). This CDR3 has 14 residues. With 5 bases removed from V and 0 bases from J, the gap between germline ends came to 10 bases. The germline V gene has CDR1 SGHTA and CDR2 FQGNSA. CDR3 DNA: TGTGCCAGCAGCCCTGGGACGTACCAAGAGACCCAGTACTTC. Residues: CASSPGTYQETQYF.

This rearrangement joins TRBV4-1 to TRBJ1-2; a weak D match, TRBD1 (6 bases). Germline-derived CDR1 and CDR2 are MGHRA and YSYEKL. This CDR3 is 15 amino acids long. Trimming shortened V by 4 bases and J by 8 bases, and 20 bases separated the two germline ends. CDR3 DNA sequence: TGCGCCAGCAGCCCGGGGGGCAGGAGGAGAGAAGGCTACACCTTC. Translated: CASSPGGRRREGYTF.